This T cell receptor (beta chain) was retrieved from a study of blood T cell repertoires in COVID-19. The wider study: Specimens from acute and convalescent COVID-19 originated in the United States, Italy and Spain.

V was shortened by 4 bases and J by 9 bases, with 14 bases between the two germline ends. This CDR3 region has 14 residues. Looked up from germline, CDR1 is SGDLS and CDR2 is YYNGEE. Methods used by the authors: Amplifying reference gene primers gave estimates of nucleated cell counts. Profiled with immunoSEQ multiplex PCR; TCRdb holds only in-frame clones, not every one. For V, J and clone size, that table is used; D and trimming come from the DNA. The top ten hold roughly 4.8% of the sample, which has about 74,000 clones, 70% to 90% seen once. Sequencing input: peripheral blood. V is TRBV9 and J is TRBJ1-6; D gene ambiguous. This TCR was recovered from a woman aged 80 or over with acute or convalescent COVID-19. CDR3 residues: CASSTSQRGSPLHF. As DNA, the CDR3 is TGTGCCAGCAGCACGTCCCAGCGCGGTTCACCCCTCCACTTT. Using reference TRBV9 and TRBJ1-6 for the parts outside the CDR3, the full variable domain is DSGVTQTPKHLITATGQRVTLRCSPRSGDLSVYWYQQSLDQGLQFLIQYYNGEERAKGNILERFSAQQFPDLHSELNLSSLELGDSALYFCASSTSQRGSPLHFGNGTRLTVT.